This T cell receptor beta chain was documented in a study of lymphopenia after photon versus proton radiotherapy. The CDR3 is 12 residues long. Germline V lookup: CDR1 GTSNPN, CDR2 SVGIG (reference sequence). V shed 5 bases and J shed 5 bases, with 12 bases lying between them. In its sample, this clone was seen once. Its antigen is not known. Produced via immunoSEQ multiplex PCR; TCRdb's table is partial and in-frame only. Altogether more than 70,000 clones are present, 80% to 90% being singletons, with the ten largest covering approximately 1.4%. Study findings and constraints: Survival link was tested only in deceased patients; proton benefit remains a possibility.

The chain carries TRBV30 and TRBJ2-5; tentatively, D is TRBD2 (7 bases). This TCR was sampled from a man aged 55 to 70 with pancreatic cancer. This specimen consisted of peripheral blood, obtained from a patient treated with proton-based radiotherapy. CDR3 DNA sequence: TGTGCCTGGTACAGGGAGGGGGAGACCCAGTACTTC. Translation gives CAWYREGETQYF.